The 17 T cell receptor beta chains presented below share a single source sample, sequenced in a study of Ad26.COV2.S vaccination and SARS-CoV-2 variants. Treatment denoted: about 20 received Ad26.COV2.S at low or high dose, single or two shots; roughly five received placebo; per-sample allocation not given. Vaccine and placebo recipients were sampled on day 63 after the first injection. Repertoires were generated with immunoSEQ multiplex PCR, while TCRdb's copy carries only in-frame clones and drops some. The sample includes about 480,000 clones, approximately 88% of them seen just once. The starting material was peripheral blood, obtained in a trial of Ad26.COV2.S vaccine versus placebo. The source of these receptors is a person aged 18-60 years who received the Ad26.COV2.S COVID-19 vaccine or a placebo.

This clone appeared once. The chain employs TRBV27 and TRBJ2-1, with 10 positions matching TRBD2. Trimming removed 3 bases from V and 7 bases from J; junction bases left unmatched: 6. The CDR3 covers 15 residues. Germline V gene data show CDR1 as MNHEY and CDR2 as SMNVEV (reference sequence). CDR3 bases: TGTGCCAGCAGTTTCAGCGGGAGGGAAAGTAATGAGCAGTTCTTC. It specifies CASSFSGRESNEQFF.

This clone appeared once. In the same sample, other DNA sequences code for this CDR3. The chain is built from TRBV7-3 and TRBJ2-1, with 8 bases identical to TRBD2. Trimming took 2 bases from V and 1 from J; bases not matched to a gene: 10. The length of the CDR3 is 18 residues. The germline V gene has CDR1 SGHTA and CDR2 FQGTGA. DNA for the CDR3: TGTGCCAGCAGCTTAGGACGCGGGAGGAGGTTTTCCTACAATGAGCAGTTCTTC. As protein: CASSLGRGRRFSYNEQFF.

The chain joins TRBV28 to TRBJ1-3; no definite D call. Trimming took off 5 bases at V and 1 base at J, with 9 bases between the two ends. Germline-derived CDR1 and CDR2 are MDHEN and SYDVKM. This CDR3 is 14 amino acids long. The CDR3 DNA sequence: TGTGCCAGCAGTCTACAGAGGTCTGGAAACACCATATATTTT. Protein product: CASSLQRSGNTIYF.

CDR3 sequence (DNA): TGTGCCACCTGCCACGAAGGGGGAGAGGAGCAGTACTTC. Encoded protein: CATCHEGGEEQYF. V usage is TRBV11-3 and J usage is TRBJ2-7, with a possible D match to TRBD1 (6 bases). Germline loops: CDR1 SGHNT, CDR2 YENEEA. V was trimmed by 10 bases and J by 7 bases, leaving 20 bases between them. This CDR3 spans 13 amino acids.

V and J are TRBV7-2 and TRBJ1-2, with D unclear. V was cut by 2 bases and J by 6 bases, with 10 bases left in between. From germline, CDR1 is SGHTA and CDR2 FQGNSA. The CDR3 spans 13 residues. As DNA, the CDR3 is TGTGCCAGCAGCTTACCTCAGTGGGATGGCTACACCTTC. Translated, it gives CASSLPQWDGYTF.

V is TRBV7-2 and J is TRBJ1-2; D perhaps matches TRBD1 (5 bases). The length of the CDR3 is 13 residues. In germline, CDR1 is SGHTA, CDR2 FQGNSA. The germline V and J ends were trimmed by 4 bases and 4 bases, with 10 bases remaining between them. Here the CDR3 reads CASSSGALYGYTF. CDR3 nucleotide sequence: TGTGCCAGCAGCTCCGGGGCACTCTATGGCTACACCTTC. The variable domain in full, completed from reference TRBV7-2 and TRBJ1-2, reads GAGVSQSPSNKVTEKGKDVELRCDPISGHTALYWYRQSLGQGLEFLIYFQGNSAPDKSGLPSDRFSAERTGGSVSTLTIQRTQQEDSAVYLCASSSGALYGYTFGSGTRLTVV.

This clone is a singleton in its sample. The V gene is TRBV10-2, the J gene TRBJ2-7, with 12 bases matching TRBD2. Germline lookup yields CDR1 WSHSY and CDR2 SAAADI. Trimming at V came to 4 bases and at J to 2 bases, leaving 3 bases not matched to a gene. There are 15 residues in the CDR3. Here the CDR3 reads CASSGTSGAAYEQYF. The DNA of the CDR3 is TGCGCCAGCAGTGGGACTAGCGGGGCGGCCTACGAGCAGTACTTC.

This chain joins TRBV18 and TRBJ2-5; D not certain. The V end lost 2 bases, the J end lost 4 bases, and 8 bases lay between the germline ends. CDR1 KGHSH and CDR2 LQKENI come from the germline V gene. The CDR3 is made up of 13 amino acids. CDR3 nucleotide sequence: TGTGCCAGCTCACCATTGGCTTCAGAGACCCAGTACTTC. Translation: CASSPLASETQYF.

The CDR3 DNA sequence: TGTGCCAGCAGACAGGGTACAAACACTGAAGCTTTCTTT. Translated: CASRQGTNTEAFF. V usage is TRBV27 and J usage is TRBJ1-1; a possible D gene is TRBD1 (6 bases). The CDR3 spans 13 residues. V was pared by 6 bases and J by 2 bases, with 10 bases between. In germline, CDR1 is MNHEY, CDR2 SMNVEV (reference sequence).

The table lists this clone with a few counts. This chain joins TRBV7-9 and TRBJ2-7, with a possible D match to TRBD1 (6 bases). V gave up 1 base and J gave up 5 bases, with 15 bases separating them. CDR1 and CDR2 from the germline V gene are SEHNR and FQNEAQ (reference sequence). CDR3 length: 15 amino acids. CDR3 coding DNA: TGTGCCAGCAGCTTAGGCACAGGGACGTACGACGAGCAGTACTTC. This encodes CASSLGTGTYDEQYF.

The chain uses TRBV7-2 and TRBJ2-5; D possibly uses TRBD1 or TRBD2 (5 bases each). The V end lost 8 bases, the J end lost 2 bases, and 12 bases lay between the germline ends. The germline CDR1 and CDR2 sequences are SGHTA and FQGNSA. The CDR3 consists of 13 residues. The CDR3, as DNA: TGTGCCAGCGGCCGGGACCCTCAAGAGACCCAGTACTTC. Translating it yields CASGRDPQETQYF.

The chain recombines TRBV11-1 with TRBJ2-7, with D unclear. Germline V gives CDR1 SGHAT, CDR2 FQDESV (reference sequence). The CDR3 length is 15 residues. V was shortened by 1 base and J by 0 bases, with 10 bases between the two germline ends. CDR3 DNA sequence: TGTGCCAGCAGCTTAGACAGCAAAAGCTCCTACGAGCAGTACTTC. Its translation: CASSLDSKSSYEQYF.

V and J are TRBV9 and TRBJ2-3, with TRBD2 matching 9 bases. CDR1 and CDR2 from the germline V gene are SGDLS and YYNGEE. This CDR3 has 16 amino acids. The J segment lost 1 base and the V segment lost 4 bases, leaving 7 bases of the junction unmatched. The CDR3 coding sequence is TGTGCCAGCAGCTTGATAGCGGGAGCGGGCACAGATACGCAGTATTTT. Protein product: CASSLIAGAGTDTQYF.

This chain joins TRBV7-2 and TRBJ2-1; 9 nucleotides match TRBD2. The CDR3 is made up of 17 amino acids. CDR1 and CDR2 from the germline V gene are SGHTA and FQGNSA. V shed 5 bases and J 7 bases; nucleotides not matched to a gene: 15. CDR3 bases: TGTGCCAGCAGCCAATTAGGCGGGCTAGCGGGAACTAATGAGCAGTTCTTC. Translation: CASSQLGGLAGTNEQFF.

The V gene is TRBV4-1, the J gene TRBJ2-1; D tentatively fits TRBD1 or TRBD2 (5 bases each). Germline V gene sequence: CDR1 MGHRA, CDR2 YSYEKL. The CDR3 spans 13 residues. V was trimmed by 4 bases and J by 15 bases, leaving 19 bases between them. CDR3 coding DNA: TGCGCCAGCAGCCGCACCGGGACCCCGAGGCGGTTCTTC. Its protein product is CASSRTGTPRRFF.

V usage is TRBV7-3 and J usage is TRBJ2-1; maybe TRBD2 (6 bases). CDR3 size: 13 residues. Per germline, CDR1 SGHTA and CDR2 FQGTGA. V shed 5 bases and J shed 9 bases, with 14 bases lying between them. CDR3 nucleotides: TGTGCCAGCAGCGTGGGCGGGCGGGGTGAGCAGTTCTTC. Residues: CASSVGGRGEQFF.

The genes are TRBV24-1 and TRBJ2-2; perhaps TRBD2 as D (5 bases). V lost 5 bases, J lost 5 bases, and 14 bases lay in between. The CDR3 sequence is 15 residues long. CDR1 and CDR2 from the germline V gene are KGHDR and SFDVKD. The CDR3 DNA is TGTGCCACCAGTGTAGAGAGGACGGGGACCGGGGAGCTGTTTTTT. Protein product: CATSVERTGTGELFF.